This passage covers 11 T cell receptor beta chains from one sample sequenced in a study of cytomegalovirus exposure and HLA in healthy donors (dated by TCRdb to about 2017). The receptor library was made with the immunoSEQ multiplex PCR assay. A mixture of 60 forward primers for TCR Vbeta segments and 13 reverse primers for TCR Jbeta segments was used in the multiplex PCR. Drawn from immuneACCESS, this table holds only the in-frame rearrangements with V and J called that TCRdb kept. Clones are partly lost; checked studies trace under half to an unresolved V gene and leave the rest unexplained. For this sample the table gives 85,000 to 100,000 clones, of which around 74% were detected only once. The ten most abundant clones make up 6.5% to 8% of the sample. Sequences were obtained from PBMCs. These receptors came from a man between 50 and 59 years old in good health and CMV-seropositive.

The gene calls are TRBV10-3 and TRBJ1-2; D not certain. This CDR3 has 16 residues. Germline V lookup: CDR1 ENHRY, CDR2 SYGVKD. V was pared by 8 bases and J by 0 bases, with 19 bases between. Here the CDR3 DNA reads TGTGCCATCGGGAGCCGCACCTCCATCTCTAACTATGGCTACACCTTC. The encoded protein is CAIGSRTSISNYGYTF.

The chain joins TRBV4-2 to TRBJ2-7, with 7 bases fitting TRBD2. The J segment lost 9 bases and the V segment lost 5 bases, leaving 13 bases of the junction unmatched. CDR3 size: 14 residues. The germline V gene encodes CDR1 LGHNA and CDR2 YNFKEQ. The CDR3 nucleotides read TGTGCCAGCAGCACCTCTGCGGGGGAAAACGGGCAGTACTTC. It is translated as CASSTSAGENGQYF.

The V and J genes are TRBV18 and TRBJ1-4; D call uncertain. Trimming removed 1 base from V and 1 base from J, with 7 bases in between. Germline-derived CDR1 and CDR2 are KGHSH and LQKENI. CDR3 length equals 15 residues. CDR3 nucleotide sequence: TGTGCCAGCTCACCACGAGAGGGAACTAATGAAAAACTGTTTTTT. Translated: CASSPREGTNEKLFF.

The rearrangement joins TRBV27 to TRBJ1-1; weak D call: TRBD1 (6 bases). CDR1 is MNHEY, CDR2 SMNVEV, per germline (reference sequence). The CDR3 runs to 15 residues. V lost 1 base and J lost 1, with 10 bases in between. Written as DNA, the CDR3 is TGTGCCAGCAGTTTATGGGCAGGGGCGAACACTGAAGCTTTCTTT. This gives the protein CASSLWAGANTEAFF.

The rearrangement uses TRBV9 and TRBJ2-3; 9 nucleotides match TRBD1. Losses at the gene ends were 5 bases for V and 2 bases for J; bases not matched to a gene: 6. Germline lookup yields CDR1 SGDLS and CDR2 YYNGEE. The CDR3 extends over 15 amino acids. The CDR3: CASSGDRVNTDTQYF. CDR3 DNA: TGTGCCAGCAGTGGGGACAGGGTAAACACAGATACGCAGTATTTT. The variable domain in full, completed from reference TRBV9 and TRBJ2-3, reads DSGVTQTPKHLITATGQRVTLRCSPRSGDLSVYWYQQSLDQGLQFLIQYYNGEERAKGNILERFSAQQFPDLHSELNLSSLELGDSALYFCASSGDRVNTDTQYFGPGTRLTVL.

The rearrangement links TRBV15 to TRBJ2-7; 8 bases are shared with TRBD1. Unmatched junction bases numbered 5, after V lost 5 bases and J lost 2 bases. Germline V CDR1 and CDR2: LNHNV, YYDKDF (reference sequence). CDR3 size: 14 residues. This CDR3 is CATSYSGGPYEQYF. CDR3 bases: TGTGCCACCAGCTACTCAGGGGGCCCCTACGAGCAGTACTTC.

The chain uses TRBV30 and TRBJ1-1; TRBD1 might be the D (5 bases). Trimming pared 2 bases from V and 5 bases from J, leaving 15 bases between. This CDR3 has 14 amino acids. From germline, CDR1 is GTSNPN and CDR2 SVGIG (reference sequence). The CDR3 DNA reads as TGTGCCTGGAGTTCAGGGATAGTAGGGACTGAAGCTTTCTTT. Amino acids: CAWSSGIVGTEAFF.

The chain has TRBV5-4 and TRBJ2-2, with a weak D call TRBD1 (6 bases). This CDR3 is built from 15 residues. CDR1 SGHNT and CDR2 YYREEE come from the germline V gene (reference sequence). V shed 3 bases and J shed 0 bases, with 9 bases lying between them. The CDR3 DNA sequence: TGTGCCAGCAGCTCAGGACAGACGAACACCGGGGAGCTGTTTTTT. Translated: CASSSGQTNTGELFF.

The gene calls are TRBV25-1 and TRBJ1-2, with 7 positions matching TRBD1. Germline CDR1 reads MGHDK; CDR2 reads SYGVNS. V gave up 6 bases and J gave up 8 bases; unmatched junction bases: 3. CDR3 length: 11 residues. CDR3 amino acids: CASSAGGGYTF. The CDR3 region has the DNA TGTGCCAGCAGCGCAGGGGGGGGCTACACCTTC.

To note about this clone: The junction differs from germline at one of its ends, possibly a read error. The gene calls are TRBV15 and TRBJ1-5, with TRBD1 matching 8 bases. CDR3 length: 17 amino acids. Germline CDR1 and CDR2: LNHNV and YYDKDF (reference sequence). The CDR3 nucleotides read TGTGCCACCAGCAGCCTGGACAGGGAACAAATCAACCAGCCCCAGAATTTT. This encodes CATSSLDREQINQPQNF.

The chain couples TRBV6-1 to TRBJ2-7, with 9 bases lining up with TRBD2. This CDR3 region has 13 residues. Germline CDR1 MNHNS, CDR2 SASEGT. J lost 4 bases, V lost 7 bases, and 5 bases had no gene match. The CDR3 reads CASISGGRYEQYF. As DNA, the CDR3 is TGTGCCAGCATCAGCGGGGGGCGTTACGAGCAGTACTTC.